A single sample is the source of the 7 T cell receptor beta chains below, sequenced in a study of T cells in Graves' hyperthyroidism and ophthalmopathy. Amplified TCR beta CDR3 regions derived from RNA transcripts. HTBI primers were employed in a first-round RT-PCR of the TCR CDR3. TCRdb used MiXCR to reprocess the multiplex PCR reads, holding one entry per CDR3 protein. The sample has under 350,000 distinct CDR3 sequences, 15% to 20% seen once; the top ten hold around 55%. Sequenced input: blood. The receptors originated from a woman aged 55-69 years with Graves' ophthalmopathy.

The table lists this clonotype with many counts. The V and J genes are TRBV10-3 and TRBJ2-7; 7 bases line up with TRBD1. The CDR3 totals 13 residues. With V trimmed by 8 bases and J by 2 bases, 6 bases remained unmatched. Germline CDR1 ENHRY, CDR2 SYGVKD. The DNA of the CDR3 is TGTGCCATCCGTCAGGGGGTGGCCTACGAGCAGTACTTC. It encodes CAIRQGVAYEQYF.

This clonotype turned up a few times. This chain links TRBV12-3 or TRBV12-4 with TRBJ2-1; 9 bases fit TRBD1. The CDR3 is 15 residues long. J was trimmed by 6 bases and V by 3 bases; bases with no gene match: 6. CDR3 protein: CASSFSGTGCNEQFF. The DNA for the CDR3 is TGTGCCAGCAGTTTTTCAGGGACAGGGTGCAATGAGCAGTTCTTC.

This clonotype was observed many times. The chain combines TRBV20-1 with TRBJ1-3, with D maybe TRBD1 (6 bases). Looked up from germline, CDR1 is DFQATT and CDR2 is SNEGSKA (reference sequence). There are 14 residues in the CDR3. The chain's CDR3 is CGIGGPSSGNTIYF. CDR3 in DNA: TGCGGGATTGGGGGCCCGAGCTCTGGAAACACCATATATTTT.

Many counts were recorded for this clonotype. The chain is built from TRBV24-1 and TRBJ2-3; D is uncertain. CDR1 is KGHDR, CDR2 SFDVKD, per germline. V lost 3 bases to trimming and J lost 5 bases, with 17 bases between them. The CDR3 runs 16 residues. CDR3 in amino acids: CATSDPPGKRGDTQYF. The DNA for the CDR3 is TGTGCCACCAGTGATCCTCCGGGCAAGCGAGGAGATACGCAGTATTTT.

The chain links TRBV29-1 to TRBJ2-7; 10 nucleotides line up with TRBD2. This CDR3 is built from 14 residues. Germline V CDR1 and CDR2: SQVTM, ANQGSEA. The V gene end was trimmed by 3 bases and the J gene end by 5 bases; junction bases not matched to a gene: 7. DNA for the CDR3: TGCAGCGTTGACGTGGGGACTAGCGCCCACGAGCAGTACTTC. As protein: CSVDVGTSAHEQYF.

The rearrangement links TRBV3-1 to TRBJ2-7, with 7 bases that match TRBD1. Per the germline V gene, CDR1 is LGHDT and CDR2 is YNNKEL (reference sequence). The CDR3 spans 13 residues. V shed 8 bases and J 0 bases; nucleotides not matched to a gene: 4. CDR3 nucleotides: TGTGCCAGCGCCAGGGACAGCTCCTACGAGCAGTACTTC. Its translation: CASARDSSYEQYF.

The sample holds many counts of this clonotype. The chain recombines TRBV6-2 or TRBV6-3 with TRBJ2-3; D is uncertain. The germline V and J ends were trimmed by 7 bases and 3 bases, with 14 bases remaining between them. Germline CDR1 MNHEY, CDR2 SVGEGT. This CDR3 spans 14 amino acids. The CDR3 DNA sequence: TGTGCCAGCACTCGAAGGAAGGAGACAGATACGCAGTATTTT. This codes for CASTRRKETDTQYF.